These 25 T cell receptor beta chains came from one sample sequenced in a study of tumor-infiltrating lymphocytes in primary liver carcinoma. For each extraction, RNA and DNA were obtained together from about 20-30 mg of unsorted bulk tissue. Researchers generated TCR beta cDNA from approximately 0.55 ug of total RNA, relying on a constant-region primer. Three rounds of nested multiplex PCR with slightly modified ARM-PCR produced TCR beta libraries. For 10 cycles apiece, the opening two PCR rounds ran with TRBV1-TRBV30 forward primers and a C-beta reverse primer. One entry per CDR3 protein results from TCRdb running MiXCR on the multiplex PCR reads. Of 30,000 to 40,000 distinct CDR3 sequences in the sample, just under 75% were seen once. The specimen was liver tumor tissue from sampling region 4. Subset given: tumor region T4, right-lateral pole. Receptors were obtained from a man aged 40-50 years with primary liver carcinoma and hepatitis B virus infection.

As concerns this clonotype: No conserved phenylalanine or tryptophan is present at the end of the CDR3, so a read error is the likely explanation. The DNA is left out, because the CDR3 cannot be placed on it with certainty; the CDR3 is given as TCRdb lists it. The chain carries TRBV28 and TRBJ2-2; no check of the table's D call, TRBD1, against the DNA was made. The CDR3 comprises 15 residues, both ends counted. In germline, CDR1 is MDHEN, CDR2 SYDVKM. The CDR3 protein is CASIQTTENTGELFS.

This clonotype was seen at least ten times. The chain is built from TRBV29-1 and TRBJ2-1, with D perhaps assigned TRBD1 or TRBD2 (5 bases each). CDR1 and CDR2 (germline): SQVTM, ANQGSEA. The germline V and J ends were trimmed by 2 bases and 3 bases, with 14 bases remaining between them. This CDR3 has 15 amino acids. CDR3 DNA sequence: TGCAGCGTTGAAACCGGGACGGTCGGCTACAATGAGCAGTTCTTC. Protein product: CSVETGTVGYNEQFF.

With respect to this clonotype: The junction does not match germline at one end; this may be a read error. This sequence joins TRBV4-2 and TRBJ2-1; 8 bases agree with TRBD2. CDR1 is LGHNA, CDR2 YNFKEQ, per germline. The CDR3 has 16 amino acids. The CDR3 loop is CASSQPSGFSYNEQLF. Here the CDR3 DNA reads TGTGCCAGTAGCCAACCTAGCGGGTTCTCCTACAATGAGCAGTTATTC.

For this clonotype: A junction end diverges from the germline sequence, so it may reflect a read error. The chain recombines TRBV29-1 with TRBJ1-1, with unresolved D. The CDR3 consists of 15 residues. Per the germline V gene, CDR1 is SQVTM and CDR2 is ANQGSEA. CDR3 in DNA: TGCAGCGTTGGTCCAAGGTGGGGTATGGACGCTGAAGCTTTATTT. It encodes CSVGPRWGMDAEALF.

Worth noting for this clonotype: The junction departs from the called germline gene at one end, perhaps through a read error. The chain carries TRBV15 and TRBJ2-7; D is undetermined. The CDR3 spans 13 residues. Germline CDR1 LNHNV, CDR2 YYDKDF (reference sequence). CDR3 sequence (DNA): TGTGCCACCACCAGAGGATCCGGCCACGAGCAGTACTTC. It is translated as CATTRGSGHEQYF.

This chain connects TRBV30 to TRBJ2-1; 8 bases match TRBD2. This CDR3 comprises 14 residues. CDR1 is GTSNPN and CDR2 is SVGIG in the germline V gene (reference sequence). Unmatched junction bases numbered 8, after V lost 5 bases and J lost 5 bases. The CDR3 nucleotides read TGTGCCTGGGGTTCGGGGACTAGTAACAATGAGCAGTTCTTC. It encodes CAWGSGTSNNEQFF.

Details on this clonotype: At one of its ends the junction is not consistent with the germline gene, which may arise from a read error. The chain recombines TRBV5-6 with TRBJ2-3; perhaps TRBD1 as D (6 bases). The CDR3 has 16 residues. In germline, CDR1 is SGHDT, CDR2 YYEEEE. The CDR3 region is CANRLGGGSSTNTHYF. CDR3 DNA sequence: TGTGCCAACAGGCTTGGGGGCGGAAGTAGCACAAATACGCATTATTTT.

Comment on this clonotype: Here the CDR3 omits its conserved ending phenylalanine or tryptophan, so a read error is the likely source. This chain joins TRBV7-9 and TRBJ2-1; 10 bases fit TRBD2. V was clipped by 7 bases and J by 3 bases; unmatched bases: 12. CDR1 and CDR2 (germline): SEHNR, FQNEAQ (reference sequence). The CDR3 has 17 residues. CDR3 amino acids: CASNRTSGQLNYNEQFI. CDR3 DNA: TGTGCCAGCAACCGGACTAGCGGACAACTAAACTACAATGAGCAGTTCATT.

This clonotype occurred once. This clone may be a read error of a much larger clone one base away. The genes are TRBV20-1 and TRBJ1-1; D may be TRBD1 (6 bases). Germline V gene lookup returns CDR1 DFQATT and CDR2 SNEGSKA (reference sequence). This CDR3 contains 13 residues. This chain's CDR3 is CSATSTGPTEALF. In nucleotides, the CDR3 is TGCAGTGCTACTTCGACAGGCCCGACTGAAGCTTTATTT.

Worth noting for this clonotype: Likely a read error: the CDR3 ends without its conserved phenylalanine or tryptophan. The chain joins TRBV7-9 to TRBJ2-2, with D maybe TRBD2 (5 bases). Germline V gives CDR1 SEHNR, CDR2 FQNEAQ (reference sequence). The CDR3 totals 14 residues. The CDR3 region has the DNA TGTGCTAGCAGCTTTGGAGGAAACACCGGGGAGCTGTTTTCT. This translates into CASSFGGNTGELFS.

With regard to this clonotype: The junction does not match germline at one end; this may be a read error. The chain recombines TRBV5-6 with TRBJ1-5; TRBD1 is a possible D gene (5 bases). CDR3 length: 15 residues. The V gene's germline CDR1 is SGHDT and CDR2 YYEEEE. The CDR3 sequence: CTSSILGWGDQPQHF. DNA for the CDR3: TGCACCAGCAGCATCTTGGGCTGGGGCGATCAGCCCCAGCATTTT. The whole variable domain, filled in from reference TRBV5-6 and TRBJ1-5, reads DAGVTQSPTHLIKTRGQQVTLRCSPKSGHDTVSWYQQALGQGPQFIFQYYEEEERQRGNFPDRFSGHQFPNYSSELNVNALLLGDSALYLCTSSILGWGDQPQHFGDGTRLSIL.

In this sample, this clonotype turned up once. The conserved final phenylalanine or tryptophan is absent from the CDR3, which likely points to a read error. This chain uses TRBV9 with TRBJ2-3; D perhaps matches TRBD1 (5 bases). The CDR3 runs 15 residues. Germline lookup yields CDR1 SGDLS and CDR2 YYNGEE. Here the CDR3 reads CASSVAPGRTDTQYL. DNA for the CDR3: TGTGCCAGCAGCGTAGCTCCAGGGCGAACAGATACACAGTATCTT.

In this sample, this clonotype turned up once. In this CDR3 the conserved last residue, phenylalanine or tryptophan, is missing, so a read error is likely. The chain employs TRBV11-3 and TRBJ2-1, with a tentative D call TRBD2 (5 bases). Germline V gene data show CDR1 as SGHNT and CDR2 as YENEEA. The CDR3 is 15 amino acids. CDR3 residues: CASSLASGEENEQFL. CDR3 sequence (DNA): TGTGCTAGCAGCTTAGCCAGCGGAGAGGAGAATGAGCAGTTCTTA.

The V and J genes are TRBV11-2 and TRBJ2-7; D unclear. CDR3 length: 14 amino acids. Germline lookup yields CDR1 SGHAT and CDR2 FQNNGV. Deletions cut 0 bases from V and 2 bases from J, with 8 bases between. CDR3 protein: CASSLDRRTYEQYF. In DNA, the CDR3 is TGTGCCAGCAGCTTAGATAGACGAACCTACGAGCAGTACTTC.

This chain joins TRBV28 and TRBJ2-3, with TRBD2 as a possible D gene (5 bases). Per germline, CDR1 MDHEN and CDR2 SYDVKM. This CDR3 comprises 13 residues. V was clipped by 7 bases and J by 7 bases, with 15 bases between them. The CDR3 DNA reads as TGTGCCAGCATCTTAGGAGGCAGATATACGCAGTATTTT. Translated, it gives CASILGGRYTQYF. The variable domain in full, with the rest retrieved from reference TRBV28 and TRBJ2-3, is DVKVTQSSRYLVKRTGEKVFLECVQDMDHENMFWYRQDPGLGLRLIYFSYDVKMKEKGDIPEGYSVSREKKERFSLILESASTNQTSMYLCASILGGRYTQYFGPGTRLTVL.

Regarding this clonotype: This clone may be a read error of a much larger clone one base away. This rearrangement joins TRBV5-1 to TRBJ2-1, with 7 bases that match TRBD1. The germline V gene has CDR1 SGHRS and CDR2 YFSETQ. The CDR3 has 15 residues. The CDR3: CTNSSQGDSYNEQFF. CDR3 nucleotides: TGCACCAACAGCTCTCAGGGGGACTCCTACAATGAGCAGTTCTTC.

This chain joins TRBV4-1 and TRBJ2-1, with D perhaps TRBD2 (5 bases). The CDR3 runs 15 residues. Germline V gene data show CDR1 as MGHRA and CDR2 as YSYEKL. The CDR3 bases are TGCGTCAGTAGCCATATCCCGGGGTATGGCAATGAGCAGTTCTTC. This encodes CVSSHIPGYGNEQFF.

In the case of this clonotype: At one boundary the junction diverges from the germline segment, which might be a read error. CDR3 nucleotide sequence: TGTGCCAGCAGTGCCGTAGCGGGATGGGTAGACGATGAGAAGTTCTTC. Residues: CASSAVAGWVDDEKFF. V and J are TRBV14 and TRBJ2-1; 8 bases fit TRBD2. This CDR3 is built from 16 residues. Per germline, CDR1 SGHDN and CDR2 FVKESK.

Remarks on this clonotype: A read error may produce the germline difference seen at one junction end. This sequence joins TRBV29-1 and TRBJ2-3; D possibly corresponds to TRBD2 (6 bases). The CDR3 covers 15 residues. CDR1 SQVTM and CDR2 ANQGSEA come from the germline V gene. This chain's CDR3 is CSVEGGAGFADRQYF. CDR3 nucleotide sequence: TGCAGCGTTGAGGGCGGGGCCGGCTTCGCAGATAGGCAGTATTTT.

Worth noting for this clonotype: It is likely a read error, because the conserved phenylalanine at the end of the CDR3 is missing. It is unclear where the CDR3 begins or ends on the DNA, so no DNA is shown, and the CDR3 is as TCRdb lists it. The CDR3 region is CAGSPDSYEQYS. The chain employs TRBV11-1 and TRBJ2-7; the table's D call, TRBD1, has no DNA check behind it. The CDR3 is 12 residues long, ends included. Germline V gives CDR1 SGHAT, CDR2 FQDESV (reference sequence).

In regard to this clonotype: Mismatch with germline at one junction end may stem from a read error. This chain joins TRBV7-8 and TRBJ2-3; D perhaps matches TRBD2 (5 bases). Germline V gives CDR1 SGHVS, CDR2 FQNEAQ. The CDR3 extends over 17 amino acids. This chain's CDR3 is CVSSVVSLEGASHTQYF. The CDR3 coding sequence is TGTGTCAGCAGCGTAGTCTCACTAGAGGGAGCTTCTCATACGCAGTATTTT.

This clonotype was picked up many times. The chain carries TRBV6-5 and TRBJ2-1, with 10 bases that match TRBD2. V was pared by 7 bases and J by 4 bases, with 7 bases of the junction left unmatched. This CDR3 is 15 amino acids long. Germline lookup yields CDR1 MNHEY and CDR2 SVGAGI. CDR3 bases: TGTGCCAGCACCCGAGCGGGAGGGGCATACAATGAGCAGTTCTTC. Residues: CASTRAGGAYNEQFF.

As for this clonotype: The CDR3 does not end in the conserved phenylalanine or tryptophan, so this is likely a read error. The chain links TRBV29-1 to TRBJ1-1; D gene uncertain. The CDR3 covers 14 residues. CDR1 is SQVTM, CDR2 ANQGSEA, per germline. CDR3 amino acids: CSVELGLINTEAFY. CDR3 nucleotides: TGCAGTGTTGAACTTGGCCTCATTAACACTGAAGCTTTCTAT.

This chain connects TRBV29-1 to TRBJ2-5; a possible D gene is TRBD2 (5 bases). Trimming took off 4 bases at V and 5 bases at J, with 20 bases between the two ends. Germline lookup yields CDR1 SQVTM and CDR2 ANQGSEA. This CDR3 contains 15 residues. The CDR3 bases are TGCAGCGTTGTATACACGGCGGGTAGATCGGAGACCCAGTACTTC. Translation: CSVVYTAGRSETQYF.

Details on this clonotype: Relative to the germline gene, one junction end is altered; a read error may explain this. The chain couples TRBV5-1 to TRBJ1-1; TRBD1 aligns across 7 bases. The germline gives CDR1 SGHRS, CDR2 YFSETQ. The CDR3 loop spans 14 amino acids. CDR3 amino acids: CASSSTGRRTEALF. The CDR3 region has the DNA TGCGCAAGCAGCTCGACAGGGCGACGGACTGAAGCTTTATTT. The whole variable domain, filled in from reference TRBV5-1 and TRBJ1-1, reads KAGVTQTPRYLIKTRGQQVTLSCSPISGHRSVSWYQQTPGQGLQFLFEYFSETQRNKGNFPGRFSGRQFSNSRSEMNVSTLELGDSALYLCASSSTGRRTEALFGQGTRLTVV.